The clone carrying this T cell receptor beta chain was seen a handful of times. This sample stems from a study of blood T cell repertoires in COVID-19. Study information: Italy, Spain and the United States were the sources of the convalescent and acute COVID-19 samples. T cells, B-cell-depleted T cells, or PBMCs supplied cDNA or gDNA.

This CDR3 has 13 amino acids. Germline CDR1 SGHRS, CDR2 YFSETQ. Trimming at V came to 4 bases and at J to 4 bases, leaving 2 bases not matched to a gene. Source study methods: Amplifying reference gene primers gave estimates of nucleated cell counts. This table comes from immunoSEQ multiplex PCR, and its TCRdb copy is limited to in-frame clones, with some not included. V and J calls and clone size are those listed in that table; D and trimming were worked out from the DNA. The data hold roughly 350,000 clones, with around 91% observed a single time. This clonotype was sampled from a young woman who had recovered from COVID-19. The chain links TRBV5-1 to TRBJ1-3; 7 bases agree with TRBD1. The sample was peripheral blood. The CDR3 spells CASSRTGGNTIYF. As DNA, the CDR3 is TGCGCCAGCAGCCGGACAGGAGGAAACACCATATATTTT.